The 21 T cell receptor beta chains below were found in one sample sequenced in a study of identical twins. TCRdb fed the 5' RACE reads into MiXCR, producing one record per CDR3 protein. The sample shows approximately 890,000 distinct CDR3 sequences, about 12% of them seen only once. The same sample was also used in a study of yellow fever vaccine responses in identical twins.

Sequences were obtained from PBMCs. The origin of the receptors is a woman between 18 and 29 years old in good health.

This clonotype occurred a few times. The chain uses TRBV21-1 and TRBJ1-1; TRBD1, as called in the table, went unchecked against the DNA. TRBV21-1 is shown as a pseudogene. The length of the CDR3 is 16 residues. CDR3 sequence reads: CASSKDRGQRDTEAFF. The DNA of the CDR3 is TGTGCCAGCAGCAAAGACAGGGGCCAGCGAGACACTGAAGCTTTCTTT.

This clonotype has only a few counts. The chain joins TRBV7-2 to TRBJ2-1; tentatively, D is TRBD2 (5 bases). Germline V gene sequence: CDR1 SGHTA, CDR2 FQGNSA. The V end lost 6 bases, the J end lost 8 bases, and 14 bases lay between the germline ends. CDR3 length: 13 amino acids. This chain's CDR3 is CASRYSGSHEQFF. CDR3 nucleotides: TGTGCCAGCAGATACTCGGGGTCCCATGAGCAGTTCTTC.

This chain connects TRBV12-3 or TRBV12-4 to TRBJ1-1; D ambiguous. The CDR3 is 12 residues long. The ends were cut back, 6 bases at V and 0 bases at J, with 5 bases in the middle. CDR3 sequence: CASREVNTEAFF. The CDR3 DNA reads TGTGCCAGCAGGGAGGTGAACACTGAAGCTTTCTTT.

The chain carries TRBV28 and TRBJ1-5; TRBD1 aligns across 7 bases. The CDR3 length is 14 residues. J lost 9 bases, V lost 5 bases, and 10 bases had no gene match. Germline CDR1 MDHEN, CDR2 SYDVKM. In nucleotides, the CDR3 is TGTGCCAGCAGTATCCCGACAGGGTACCCGCCCCAGCATTTT. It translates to CASSIPTGYPPQHF.

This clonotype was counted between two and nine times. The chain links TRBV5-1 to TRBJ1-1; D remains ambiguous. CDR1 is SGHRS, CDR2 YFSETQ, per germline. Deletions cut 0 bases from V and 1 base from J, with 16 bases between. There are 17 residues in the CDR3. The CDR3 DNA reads TGCGCCAGCAGCTTGGGAGCAGGCTACAACTGGAACACTGAAGCTTTCTTT. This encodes CASSLGAGYNWNTEAFF. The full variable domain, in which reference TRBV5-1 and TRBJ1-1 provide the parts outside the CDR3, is KAGVTQTPRYLIKTRGQQVTLSCSPISGHRSVSWYQQTPGQGLQFLFEYFSETQRNKGNFPGRFSGRQFSNSRSEMNVSTLELGDSALYLCASSLGAGYNWNTEAFFGQGTRLTVV.

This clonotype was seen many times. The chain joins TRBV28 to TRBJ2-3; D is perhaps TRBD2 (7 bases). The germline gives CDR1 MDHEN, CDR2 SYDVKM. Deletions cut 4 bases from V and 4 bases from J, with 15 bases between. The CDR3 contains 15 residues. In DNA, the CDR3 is TGTGCCAGCAGTTCCCCCCCGGGGGGCTCAGATACGCAGTATTTT. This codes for CASSSPPGGSDTQYF.

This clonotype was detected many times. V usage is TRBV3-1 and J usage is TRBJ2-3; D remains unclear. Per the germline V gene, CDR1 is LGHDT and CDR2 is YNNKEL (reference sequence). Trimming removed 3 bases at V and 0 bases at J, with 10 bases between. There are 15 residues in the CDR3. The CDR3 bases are TGTGCCAGCAGCCATGGCGGAACTAGCACAGATACGCAGTATTTT. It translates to CASSHGGTSTDTQYF.

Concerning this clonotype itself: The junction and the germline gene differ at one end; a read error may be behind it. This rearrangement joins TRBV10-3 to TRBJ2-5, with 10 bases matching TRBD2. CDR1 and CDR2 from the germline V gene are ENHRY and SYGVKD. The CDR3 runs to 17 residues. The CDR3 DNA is TGCGGATCTTCGGCAAAACGGACTAGCGGTCTACAAGAGACCCAGTACTTC. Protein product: CGSSAKRTSGLQETQYF.

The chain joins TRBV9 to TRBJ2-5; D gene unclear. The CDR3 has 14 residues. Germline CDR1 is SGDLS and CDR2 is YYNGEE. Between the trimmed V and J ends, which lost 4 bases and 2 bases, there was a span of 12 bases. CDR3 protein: CASSPRATQETQYF. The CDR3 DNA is TGTGCCAGCAGCCCAAGAGCCACTCAAGAGACCCAGTACTTC.

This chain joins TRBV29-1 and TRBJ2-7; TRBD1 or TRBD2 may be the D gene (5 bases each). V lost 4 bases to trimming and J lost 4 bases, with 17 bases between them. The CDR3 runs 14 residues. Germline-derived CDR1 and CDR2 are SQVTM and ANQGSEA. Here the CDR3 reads CSVGGEAYTYEQYF. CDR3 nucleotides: TGCAGCGTTGGAGGGGAAGCCTATACTTACGAGCAGTACTTC.

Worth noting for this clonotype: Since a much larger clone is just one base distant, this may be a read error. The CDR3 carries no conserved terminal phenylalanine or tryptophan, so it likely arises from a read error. CDR3 sequence (DNA): TGTGCCAGCAGCTTGACTAGCGGGGTTGCAGATACGCAGTATTTA. It is translated as CASSLTSGVADTQYL. The chain combines TRBV11-2 with TRBJ2-3, with 11 bases lining up with TRBD2. The CDR3 consists of 15 residues. J gave up 4 bases and V 3 bases, and 3 bases lay outside the gene matches. Germline V lookup: CDR1 SGHAT, CDR2 FQNNGV.

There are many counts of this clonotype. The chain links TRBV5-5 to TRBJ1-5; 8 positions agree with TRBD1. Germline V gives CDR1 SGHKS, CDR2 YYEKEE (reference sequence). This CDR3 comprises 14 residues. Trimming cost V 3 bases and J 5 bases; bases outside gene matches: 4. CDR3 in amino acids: CASSSGTGYQPQHF. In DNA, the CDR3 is TGTGCCAGCAGCTCCGGGACAGGTTATCAGCCCCAGCATTTT.

CDR3: CASTSGSKIRDTQYF. DNA for the CDR3: TGCGCCAGCACCTCGGGGTCCAAAATTCGGGATACGCAGTATTTT. The V gene is TRBV5-1, the J gene TRBJ2-3; D may be TRBD2 (5 bases). There are 15 residues in the CDR3. V was trimmed by 6 bases and J by 6 bases, leaving 20 bases between them. CDR1 SGHRS and CDR2 YFSETQ come from the germline V gene.

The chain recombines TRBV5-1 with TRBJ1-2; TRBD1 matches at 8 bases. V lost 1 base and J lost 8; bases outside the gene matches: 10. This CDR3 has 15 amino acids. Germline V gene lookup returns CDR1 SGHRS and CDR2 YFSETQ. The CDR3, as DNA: TGCGCCAGCAGCTTGATGGCAGGGGGCTATGTAGGCTACACCTTC. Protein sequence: CASSLMAGGYVGYTF.

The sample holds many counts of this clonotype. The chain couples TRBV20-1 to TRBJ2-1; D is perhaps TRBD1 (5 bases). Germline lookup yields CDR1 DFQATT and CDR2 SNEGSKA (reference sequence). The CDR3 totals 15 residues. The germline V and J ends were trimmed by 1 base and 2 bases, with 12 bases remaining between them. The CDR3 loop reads CSARGPGAAYNEQFF. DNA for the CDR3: TGCAGTGCTAGAGGTCCTGGGGCTGCCTACAATGAGCAGTTCTTC.

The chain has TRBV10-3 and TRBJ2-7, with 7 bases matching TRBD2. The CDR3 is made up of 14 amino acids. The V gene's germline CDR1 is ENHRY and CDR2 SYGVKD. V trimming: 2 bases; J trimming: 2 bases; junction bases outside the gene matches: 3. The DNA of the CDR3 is TGTGCCATCAGTGAGGGGGACTACACCTACGAGCAGTACTTC. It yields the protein CAISEGDYTYEQYF.

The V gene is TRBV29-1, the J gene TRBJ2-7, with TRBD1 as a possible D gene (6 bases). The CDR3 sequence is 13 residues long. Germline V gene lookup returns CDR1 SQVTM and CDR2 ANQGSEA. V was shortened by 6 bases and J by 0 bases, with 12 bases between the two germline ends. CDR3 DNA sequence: TGCAGCGTAAAAAGGGACAACTCCTACGAGCAGTACTTC. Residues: CSVKRDNSYEQYF.

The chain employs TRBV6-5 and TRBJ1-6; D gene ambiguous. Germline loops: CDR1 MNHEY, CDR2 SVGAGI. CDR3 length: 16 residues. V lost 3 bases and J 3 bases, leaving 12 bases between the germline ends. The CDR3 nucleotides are TGTGCCAGCAGTTATGGTCTGGCCAACTATAATTCACCCCTCCACTTT. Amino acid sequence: CASSYGLANYNSPLHF.

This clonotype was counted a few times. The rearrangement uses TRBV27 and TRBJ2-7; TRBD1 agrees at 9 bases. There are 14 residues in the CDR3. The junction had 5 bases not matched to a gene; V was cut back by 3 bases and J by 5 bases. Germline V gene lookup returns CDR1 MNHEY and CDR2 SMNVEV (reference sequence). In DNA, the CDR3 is TGTGCCAGCAGTTTGGGGACAGGGACCGACGAGCAGTACTTC. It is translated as CASSLGTGTDEQYF.

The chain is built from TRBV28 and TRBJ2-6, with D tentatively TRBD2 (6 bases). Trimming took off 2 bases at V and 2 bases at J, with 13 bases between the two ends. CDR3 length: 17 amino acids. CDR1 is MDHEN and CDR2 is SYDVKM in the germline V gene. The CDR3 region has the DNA TGTGCCAGCAGTTTACAGTCACGGGGGACTGGGGCCAACGTCCTGACTTTC. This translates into CASSLQSRGTGANVLTF.

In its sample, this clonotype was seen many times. CDR3 sequence: CASSLTGSGGLNIQYF. CDR3 bases: TGCGCCAGCAGCTTAACAGGAAGCGGGGGGTTAAACATTCAGTACTTC. The chain has TRBV5-1 and TRBJ2-4; 9 bases are a match to TRBD2. Germline loops: CDR1 SGHRS, CDR2 YFSETQ. After removal of 2 bases from V and 6 bases from J, the junction contained 9 bases not matched to a gene. This CDR3 region has 16 residues. Looking up the rest from reference TRBV5-1 and TRBJ2-4 gives the full variable domain: KAGVTQTPRYLIKTRGQQVTLSCSPISGHRSVSWYQQTPGQGLQFLFEYFSETQRNKGNFPGRFSGRQFSNSRSEMNVSTLELGDSALYLCASSLTGSGGLNIQYFGAGTRLSVL.